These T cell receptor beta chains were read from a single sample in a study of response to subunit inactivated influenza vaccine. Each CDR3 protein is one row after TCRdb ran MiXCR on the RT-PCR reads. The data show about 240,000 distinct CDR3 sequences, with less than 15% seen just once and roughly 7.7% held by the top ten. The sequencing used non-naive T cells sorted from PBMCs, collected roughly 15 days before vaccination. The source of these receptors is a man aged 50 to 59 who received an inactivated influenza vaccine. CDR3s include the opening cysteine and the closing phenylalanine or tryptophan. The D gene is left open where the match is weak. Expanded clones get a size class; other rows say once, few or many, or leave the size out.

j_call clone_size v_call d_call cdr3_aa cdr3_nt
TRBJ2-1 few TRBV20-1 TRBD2 CSALGLAGGNEQFF TGCAGTGCCCTAGGACTAGCGGGAGGCAATGAGCAGTTCTTC
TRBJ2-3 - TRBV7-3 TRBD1 CASSIPGQESDTQYF TGTGCCAGCAGCATTCCGGGACAGGAATCTGATACGCAGTATTTT
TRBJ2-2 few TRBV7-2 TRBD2 CASSLTSGTHTGELFF TGTGCCAGCAGCCTAACTAGCGGGACCCACACCGGGGAGCTGTTTTTT
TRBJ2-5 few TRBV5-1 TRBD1 CASSLATHPTGFGETQYF TGCGCCAGCAGCTTGGCCACCCATCCGACAGGGTTTGGAGAGACCCAGTACTTC
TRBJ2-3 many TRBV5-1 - CASSFGTSSTDTQYF TGCGCCAGCAGCTTTGGGACTTCAAGCACAGATACGCAGTATTTT
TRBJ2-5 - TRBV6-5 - CASSYSSQETQYF TGTGCCAGCAGTTACAGTAGCCAAGAGACCCAGTACTTC
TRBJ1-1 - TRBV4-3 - CASSQDRRKNTEAFF TGCGCCAGCAGCCAAGACCGACGGAAGAACACTGAAGCTTTCTTT
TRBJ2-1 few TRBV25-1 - CASSARWGADNEQFF TGTGCCAGCAGTGCCCGGTGGGGGGCAGACAATGAGCAGTTCTTC
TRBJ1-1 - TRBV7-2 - CASLRAPNTEAFF TGTGCCAGCCTTCGGGCCCCGAACACTGAAGCTTTCTTT
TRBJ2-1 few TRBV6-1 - CASSELGKNNEQFF TGTGCCAGCAGTGAATTAGGGAAGAACAATGAGCAGTTCTTC
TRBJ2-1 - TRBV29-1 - CSGGKNEQFF TGCAGCGGGGGGAAAAATGAGCAGTTCTTC
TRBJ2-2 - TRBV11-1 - CASSLAWAYPTGELFF TGTGCCAGCAGCTTAGCGTGGGCATACCCCACCGGGGAGCTGTTTTTT
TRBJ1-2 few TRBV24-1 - CATSDYSGYGYTF TGTGCCACCAGTGACTATTCCGGATATGGCTACACCTTC
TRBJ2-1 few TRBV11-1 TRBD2 CASSTMWTSGTSSLYNEQFF TGTGCCAGCAGCACCATGTGGACTAGCGGGACAAGTAGCCTCTACAATGAGCAGTTCTTC
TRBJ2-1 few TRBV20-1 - CSARDLGEYYNEQFF TGCAGTGCTAGAGATCTAGGGGAGTACTACAATGAGCAGTTCTTC
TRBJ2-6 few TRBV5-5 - CASSTYSSGANVLTF TGTGCCAGCAGCACTTACAGCTCTGGGGCCAACGTCCTGACTTTC
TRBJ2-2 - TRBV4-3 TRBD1 CASSCSHRDRYTGELFF TGCGCCAGCAGCTGTAGTCACCGGGACAGGTATACCGGGGAGCTGTTTTTT
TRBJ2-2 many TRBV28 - CASSPGRYTGELFF TGTGCCAGCAGTCCGGGACGGTACACCGGGGAGCTGTTTTTT
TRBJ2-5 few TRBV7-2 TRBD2 CASSQSGRSYQETQYF TGTGCCAGCAGCCAAAGCGGGAGGTCGTACCAAGAGACCCAGTACTTC
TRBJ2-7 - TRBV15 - CATSRAGGGQYF TGTGCCACCAGCAGAGCAGGAGGTGGGCAGTACTTC
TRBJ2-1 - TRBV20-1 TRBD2 CSASQASGYNEQFF TGCAGTGCTAGTCAGGCTAGCGGATACAATGAGCAGTTCTTC
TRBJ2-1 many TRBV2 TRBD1 CASRRQGSYNEQFF TGTGCCAGCAGACGACAGGGCTCCTACAATGAGCAGTTCTTC
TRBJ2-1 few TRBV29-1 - CSGGTDYNEQFF TGCAGCGGAGGGACTGACTACAATGAGCAGTTCTTC
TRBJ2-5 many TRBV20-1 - CSARSSTLRETQYF TGCAGTGCTAGATCCAGTACGCTGAGGGAGACCCAGTACTTC
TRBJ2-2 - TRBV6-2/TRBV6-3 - CASSYSSGTGELFF TGTGCCAGCAGTTACTCGTCAGGCACCGGGGAGCTGTTTTTT
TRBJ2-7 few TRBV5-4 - CASSRGDSMNYEQYF TGTGCCAGCAGCCGAGGGGACTCGATGAATTACGAGCAGTACTTC
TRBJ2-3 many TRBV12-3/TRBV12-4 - CASSLTGTVTDTQYF TGTGCCAGCAGCCTAACCGGGACCGTCACAGATACGCAGTATTTT
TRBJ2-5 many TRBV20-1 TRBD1 CSARVFRDREETQYF TGCAGTGCTAGAGTATTCCGGGACAGGGAAGAGACCCAGTACTTC
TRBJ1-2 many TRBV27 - CASSIGGLGYGYTF TGTGCCAGCAGCATAGGGGGGCTAGGGTATGGCTACACCTTC
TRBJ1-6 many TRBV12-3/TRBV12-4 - CASRVGHPGSPLHF TGTGCCAGCAGGGTGGGCCACCCGGGGTCACCCCTCCACTTT
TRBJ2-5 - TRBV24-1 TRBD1 CATSDAGQGGRETQYF TGTGCCACCAGTGACGCTGGACAGGGGGGGAGAGAGACCCAGTACTTC
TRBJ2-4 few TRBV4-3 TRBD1 CASSQGIGRQGLAKNIQYF TGCGCCAGCAGCCAAGGAATCGGGCGACAGGGCTTAGCCAAAAACATTCAGTACTTC
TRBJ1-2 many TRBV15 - CATSRDPSPIYGYTF TGTGCCACCAGCAGAGATCCGTCACCGATCTATGGCTACACCTTC
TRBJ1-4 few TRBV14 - CASSQDSNHEKLFF TGTGCCAGCAGCCAAGACAGCAACCATGAAAAACTGTTTTTT
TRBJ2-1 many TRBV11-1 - CASSFTRVRNEQFF TGTGCCAGCAGCTTCACAAGGGTTAGAAATGAGCAGTTCTTC
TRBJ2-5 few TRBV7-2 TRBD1 CASRTTGEETQYF TGTGCCAGCAGAACGACAGGGGAAGAGACCCAGTACTTC
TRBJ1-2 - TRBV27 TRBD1 CASSFSGDSYGYTF TGTGCCAGCAGTTTCTCCGGGGACAGCTATGGCTACACCTTC
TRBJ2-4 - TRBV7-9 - CASSSSLEDIQYF TGTGCCAGCAGCTCGAGCCTAGAGGACATTCAGTACTTC
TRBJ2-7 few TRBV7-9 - CASSRPDYSSYEQYF TGTGCCAGCAGCCGACCCGACTATAGCTCCTACGAGCAGTACTTC
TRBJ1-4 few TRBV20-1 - CSARGGVYREKLFF TGCAGTGCTAGAGGCGGGGTGTATCGGGAAAAACTGTTTTTT
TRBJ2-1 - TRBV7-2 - CASSLDRDTRYNEQFF TGTGCCAGCAGCTTAGACCGGGACACCCGCTACAATGAGCAGTTCTTC
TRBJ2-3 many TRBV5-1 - CASYFRGTQYF TGCGCCAGCTATTTTAGGGGTACGCAGTATTTT
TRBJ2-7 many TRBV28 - CASSLQGGGREQYF TGTGCCAGCAGTTTGCAGGGTGGCGGTCGGGAGCAGTACTTC
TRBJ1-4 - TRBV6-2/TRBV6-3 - CASSSRGHLNEKLFF TGTGCCAGCAGTTCCCGGGGGCACCTTAATGAAAAACTGTTTTTT
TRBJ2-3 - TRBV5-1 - CASSLTGGETDTQYF TGCGCCAGCAGCTTGACGGGGGGCGAAACAGATACGCAGTATTTT
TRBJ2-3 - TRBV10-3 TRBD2 CAIKLAGGMDTQYF TGTGCCATCAAGCTAGCGGGAGGGATGGATACGCAGTATTTT
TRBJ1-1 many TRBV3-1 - CASSLDSRTEAFF TGTGCCAGCAGCCTCGACTCCAGGACTGAAGCTTTCTTT
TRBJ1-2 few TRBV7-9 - CASSSPDRPYGYTF TGTGCCAGCAGCTCACCTGACAGGCCCTATGGCTACACCTTC